Following are 12 T cell receptor beta chains from one sample sequenced in a study of T cells in women clearing cervical HPV infection. Assay used: immunoSEQ multiplex PCR; TCRdb lists only in-frame clones, some missing. This repertoire includes about 12,000 clones. The sequencing input was blood buffy coat. These receptors were obtained from a woman between 18 and 70 years old with a cervical HPV16 infection that either progressed to CIN3+ or cleared (not recorded which).

A remark on this clone: The missing CDR3 end, 3 residues past where the read stops, is filled in from the germline J gene. The J gene is TRBJ1-1, the V gene TRBV6-1; TRBD1 aligns across 7 bases. Germline-derived CDR1 and CDR2 are MNHNS and SASEGT. V lost 4 bases and J lost 4; bases outside the gene matches: 9. The CDR3 totals 15 residues. CDR3 DNA, as far as it was read: TGTGCCAGCAGTGGCGACAGGGTAGTAACCACTGAA. The encoded protein is CASSGDRVVTTE. The CDR3 in its entirety is CASSGDRVVTTEAFF.

This clone registers large (0.1 to 1%) by frequency. Read sequence stops 3 residues before the CDR3 end, and the germline J gene provides the missing end. The chain is built from TRBV2 and TRBJ1-5; TRBD1 might be the D (5 bases). Trimming removed 8 bases at V and 0 bases at J, with 11 bases between. This CDR3 has 14 residues. Per the germline V gene, CDR1 is SNHLY and CDR2 is FYNNEI. The CDR3 loop is CASCDSYSNQPQHF. Incomplete CDR3 DNA: TGTGCCAGCTGCGACAGTTATAGCAATCAGCCC. The full variable domain, completed using reference TRBV2 and TRBJ1-5, is EPEVTQTPSHQVTQMGQEVILRCVPISNHLYFYWYRQILGQKVEFLVSFYNNEISEKSEIFDDQFSVERPDGSNFTLKIRSTKLEDSAMYFCASCDSYSNQPQHFGDGTRLSIL.

With regard to this clone: The CDR3 goes on 3 residues after the read ends, and that part is filled in from the germline J gene. The chain uses TRBV2 and TRBJ1-6; no firm D call. From germline, CDR1 is SNHLY and CDR2 FYNNEI. CDR3 length equals 14 residues. With 4 bases removed from V and 10 bases from J, the gap between germline ends came to 14 bases. The CDR3 loop reads CASSVDTHGSPLHF. The sequenced CDR3 bases are TGTGCCAGCAGTGTAGACACCCACGGCTCACCC.

About this clone itself: The DNA ends 3 residues before the CDR3 does, and the rest of the CDR3 is filled in from the germline J gene. The V and J genes are TRBV28 and TRBJ1-6, with D maybe TRBD1 (5 bases). The V end lost 6 bases, the J end lost 2 bases, and 11 bases lay between the germline ends. The CDR3 sequence is 15 residues long. Per the germline V gene, CDR1 is MDHEN and CDR2 is SYDVKM. The CDR3 sequence is CASSLSGPYNSPLHF. The covered CDR3 bases are TGTGCCAGCAGCCTCTCAGGGCCCTATAATTCACCC.

Details on this clone: With the read ending 3 residues before the CDR3 end, the germline J gene is used to fill in that end. V usage is TRBV2 and J usage is TRBJ2-7; TRBD1 is a possible D gene (6 bases). CDR1 and CDR2 (germline): SNHLY, FYNNEI. The ends were cut back, 7 bases at V and 0 bases at J, with 13 bases in the middle. The CDR3 runs 14 residues. CDR3 bases read: TGTGCCAGCACCACAGGGCCACACTCCTACGAG. It specifies CASTTGPHSYE. In full, the CDR3 is CASTTGPHSYEQYF.

A remark on this clone: The observed sequence ends 3 residues before the CDR3 terminus, with the missing tail filled in from the germline J gene. The chain is built from TRBV7-9 and TRBJ2-7, with 8 bases matching TRBD2. This CDR3 spans 14 amino acids. Germline V lookup: CDR1 SEHNR, CDR2 FQNEAQ (reference sequence). V shed 1 base and J 6 bases; nucleotides not matched to a gene: 5. CDR3 sequence reads: CASSLEAGAGEQYF. CDR3 bases read: TGTGCCAGCAGCTTAGAAGCGGGGGCGGGCGAG. The complete variable domain, with remaining parts taken from reference TRBV7-9 and TRBJ2-7, reads DTGVSQNPRHKITKRGQNVTFRCDPISEHNRLYWYRQTLGQGPEFLTYFQNEAQLEKSRLLSDRFSAERPKGSFSTLEIQRTEQGDSAMYLCASSLEAGAGEQYFGPGTRLTVT.

This clone shows up as medium-sized by frequency. The CDR3 goes on 3 residues after the read ends, and that part is filled in from the germline J gene. The chain has TRBV6-1 and TRBJ2-3, with TRBD2 matching 8 bases. Germline V gives CDR1 MNHNS, CDR2 SASEGT. V gave up 0 bases and J gave up 5 bases; unmatched junction bases: 4. The CDR3 sequence is 15 residues long. CDR3 region: CASSEALRGGDTQYF. The CDR3 DNA, read in part, is TGTGCCAGCAGTGAAGCGCTCCGGGGGGGAGATACG.

About this clone itself: The read is 3 residues too short to cover the CDR3 end, so that end is filled in from the germline J gene. V gene TRBV5-6 combines with J gene TRBJ2-7; tentative D call: TRBD1 (6 bases). The germline gives CDR1 SGHDT, CDR2 YYEEEE. V was trimmed by 2 bases and J by 1 base, leaving 13 bases between them. The CDR3 runs to 15 residues. CDR3 in amino acids: CASSLNRVRSYEQYF. CDR3 bases read: TGTGCCAGCAGCTTAAACAGGGTACGGTCCTACGAG.

As to this clone: From the germline J gene comes the end of the CDR3, since the read stops 3 residues before it. The gene calls are TRBV19 and TRBJ2-6, with 8 bases that match TRBD1. The V gene end was trimmed by 7 bases and the J gene end by 5 bases; junction bases not matched to a gene: 13. This CDR3 is built from 17 residues. Germline V CDR1 and CDR2: LNHDA, SQIVND (reference sequence). CDR3 DNA, as far as it was read: TGTGCCAGTAACTCTCCGGGACAGGCGGGTCGGGCCAACGTC. Protein sequence: CASNSPGQAGRANV. The full CDR3 is CASNSPGQAGRANVLTF. The whole variable domain, filled in from reference TRBV19 and TRBJ2-6, reads DGGITQSPKYLFRKEGQNVTLSCEQNLNHDAMYWYRQDPGQGLRLIYYSQIVNDFQKGDIAEGYSVSREKKESFPLTVTSAQKNPTAFYLCASNSPGQAGRANVLTFGAGSRLTVL.

In regard to this clone: The observed sequence ends 3 residues before the CDR3 terminus, with the missing tail filled in from the germline J gene. V is TRBV7-2 and J is TRBJ2-1; TRBD2 is a possible D gene (6 bases). Germline CDR1 is SGHTA and CDR2 is FQGNSA. This CDR3 is built from 11 residues. V was cut by 3 bases and J by 9 bases, with 6 bases left in between. Incomplete CDR3 DNA: TGTGCCAGCAGCTTGGGGGGTGAG. Translation gives CASSLGGE. The full CDR3 reads CASSLGGEQFF. Full variable domain (rest looked up from reference TRBV7-2 and TRBJ2-1): GAGVSQSPSNKVTEKGKDVELRCDPISGHTALYWYRQSLGQGLEFLIYFQGNSAPDKSGLPSDRFSAERTGGSVSTLTIQRTQQEDSAVYLCASSLGGEQFFGPGTRLTVL.

Points on this clone: The sequenced fragment ends 3 residues before the CDR3 boundary, so the rest is inferred from the germline J gene. The chain employs TRBV10-3 and TRBJ1-5; 10 bases line up with TRBD1. V gave up 3 bases and J gave up 5 bases; unmatched junction bases: 4. The CDR3 covers 15 residues. Germline V gene lookup returns CDR1 ENHRY and CDR2 SYGVKD. CDR3 DNA, as far as it was read: TGTGCCATCAGTGACTCGGACAGGGGGTATCAGCCC. Its protein product is CAISDSDRGYQP. The entire CDR3 sequence reads CAISDSDRGYQPQHF.

Comment on this clone: The CDR3 end falls 3 residues outside the read, so it is completed with the germline J gene. The J gene is TRBJ2-5, the V gene TRBV20-1, with D possibly TRBD1 on 5 matching bases. Germline CDR1 and CDR2: DFQATT and SNEGSKA (reference sequence). The V end lost 1 base, the J end lost 5 bases, and 20 bases lay between the germline ends. The CDR3 totals 16 residues. The sequenced CDR3 bases are TGCAGTGCTAGAGGGATCGGTCCAGGGCCTCGGGAGACC. Translated, it gives CSARGIGPGPRET. The CDR3 reads in full as CSARGIGPGPRETQYF.